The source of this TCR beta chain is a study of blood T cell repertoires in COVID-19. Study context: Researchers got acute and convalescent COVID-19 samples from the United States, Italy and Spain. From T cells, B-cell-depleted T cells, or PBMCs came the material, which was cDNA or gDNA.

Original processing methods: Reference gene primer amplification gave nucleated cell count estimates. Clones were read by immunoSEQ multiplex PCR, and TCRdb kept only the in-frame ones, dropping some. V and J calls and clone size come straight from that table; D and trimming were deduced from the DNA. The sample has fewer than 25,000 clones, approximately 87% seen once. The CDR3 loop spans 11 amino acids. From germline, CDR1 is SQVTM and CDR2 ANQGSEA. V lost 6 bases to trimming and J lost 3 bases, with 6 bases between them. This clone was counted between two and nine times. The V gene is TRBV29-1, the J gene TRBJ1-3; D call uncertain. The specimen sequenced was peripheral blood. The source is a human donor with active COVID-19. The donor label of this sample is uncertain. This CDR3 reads CSVTSGNTIYF. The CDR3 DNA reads TGCAGCGTAACTAGTGGAAACACCATATATTTT.